Presented here are 5 T cell receptor beta chains from one specimen sequenced in a study of OX40 agonist ivuxolimab in advanced cancers. Data came from immunoSEQ multiplex PCR; TCRdb stores just in-frame clones and leaves some out. Among tens of thousands of clones listed, 80% to 90% were seen once. The sample here was CD4+ or CD8+ T cells sorted from blood, taken in a trial of the OX40 agonist ivuxolimab. The receptor set was obtained from an adult with an advanced solid tumor such as melanoma, head and neck, liver or kidney cancer.

The V gene is TRBV5-1, the J gene TRBJ2-5; TRBD1 agrees at 7 bases. The CDR3 covers 14 residues. Trimming took 0 bases from V and 6 from J; bases not matched to a gene: 5. Germline V CDR1 and CDR2: SGHRS, YFSETQ. CDR3 nucleotides: TGCGCCAGCAGCTTGGGGGGGACAGACCAGACCCAGTACTTC. It specifies CASSLGGTDQTQYF.

The chain couples TRBV7-8 to TRBJ1-2; 7 bases map to TRBD1. Looked up from germline, CDR1 is SGHVS and CDR2 is FQNEAQ. Unmatched junction bases numbered 9, after V lost 6 bases and J lost 5 bases. The CDR3 spans 14 residues. The CDR3 is CASRQTGFGYGYTF. The CDR3 region has the DNA TGTGCCAGCAGACAGACAGGGTTTGGATATGGCTACACCTTC.

This rearrangement joins TRBV2 to TRBJ2-3, with 7 nucleotides matching TRBD2. Looked up from germline, CDR1 is SNHLY and CDR2 is FYNNEI. V trimming: 4 bases; J trimming: 10 bases; junction bases outside the gene matches: 5. This CDR3 is 12 amino acids long. CDR3 region: CASSVQRDPQYF. Written as DNA, the CDR3 is TGTGCCAGCAGTGTACAGCGGGACCCGCAGTATTTT. Using reference TRBV2 and TRBJ2-3 for the parts outside the CDR3, the full variable domain is EPEVTQTPSHQVTQMGQEVILRCVPISNHLYFYWYRQILGQKVEFLVSFYNNEISEKSEIFDDQFSVERPDGSNFTLKIRSTKLEDSAMYFCASSVQRDPQYFGPGTRLTVL.

The chain combines TRBV11-2 with TRBJ2-3, with D perhaps assigned TRBD1 or TRBD2 (6 bases each). V was trimmed by 0 bases and J by 11 bases, leaving 15 bases between them. The CDR3 covers 14 residues. Germline V gene lookup returns CDR1 SGHAT and CDR2 FQNNGV. CDR3 region: CASSLETGAVGQYF. CDR3 in DNA: TGTGCCAGCAGCTTAGAGACGGGGGCCGTGGGGCAGTATTTT. Together with reference TRBV11-2 and TRBJ2-3, the CDR3 gives the full variable domain: EAGVAQSPRYKIIEKRQSVAFWCNPISGHATLYWYQQILGQGPKLLIQFQNNGVVDDSQLPKDRFSAERLKGVDSTLKIQPAKLEDSAVYLCASSLETGAVGQYFGPGTRLTVL.

The V call is TRBV19, the J call TRBJ1-4; D is possibly TRBD1 (5 bases). The CDR3 consists of 14 residues. Trimming cost V 8 bases and J 0 bases, with 10 bases left between them. The germline V gene has CDR1 LNHDA and CDR2 SQIVND (reference sequence). This CDR3 reads CASQGAATNEKLFF. The CDR3, as DNA: TGTGCCAGTCAAGGGGCCGCAACTAATGAAAAACTGTTTTTT.